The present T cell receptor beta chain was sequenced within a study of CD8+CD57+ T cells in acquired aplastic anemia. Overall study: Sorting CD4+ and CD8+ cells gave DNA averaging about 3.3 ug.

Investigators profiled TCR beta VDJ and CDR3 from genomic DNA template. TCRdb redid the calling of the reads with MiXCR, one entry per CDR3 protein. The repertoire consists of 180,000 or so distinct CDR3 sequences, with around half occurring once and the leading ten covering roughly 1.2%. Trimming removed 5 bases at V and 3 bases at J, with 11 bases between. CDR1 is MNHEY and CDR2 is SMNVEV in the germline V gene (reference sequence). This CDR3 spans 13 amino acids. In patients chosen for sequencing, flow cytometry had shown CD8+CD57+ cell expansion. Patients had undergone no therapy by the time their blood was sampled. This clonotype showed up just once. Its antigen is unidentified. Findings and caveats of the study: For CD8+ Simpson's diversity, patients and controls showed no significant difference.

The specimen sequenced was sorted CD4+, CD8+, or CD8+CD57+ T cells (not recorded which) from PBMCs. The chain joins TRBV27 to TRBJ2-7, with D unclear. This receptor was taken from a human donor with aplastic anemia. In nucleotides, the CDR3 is TGTGCCAGCAGTCTCCTCCCAGGCTACGAGCAGTACTTC. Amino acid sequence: CASSLLPGYEQYF.